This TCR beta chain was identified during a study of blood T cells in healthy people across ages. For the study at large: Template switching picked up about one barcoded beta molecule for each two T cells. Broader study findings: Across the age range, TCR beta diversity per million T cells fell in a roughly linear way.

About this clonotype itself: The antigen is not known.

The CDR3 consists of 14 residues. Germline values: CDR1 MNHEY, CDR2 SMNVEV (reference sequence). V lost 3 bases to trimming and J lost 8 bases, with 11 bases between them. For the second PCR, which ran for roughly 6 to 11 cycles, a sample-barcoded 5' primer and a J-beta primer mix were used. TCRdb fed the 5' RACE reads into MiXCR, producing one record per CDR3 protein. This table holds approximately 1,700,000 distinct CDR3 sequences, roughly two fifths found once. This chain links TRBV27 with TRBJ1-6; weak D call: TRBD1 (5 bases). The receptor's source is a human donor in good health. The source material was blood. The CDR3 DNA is TGTGCCAGCAGTTTTTGGGGAGGGGATTCACCCCTCCACTTT. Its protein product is CASSFWGGDSPLHF.